What follows describes a single T cell receptor beta chain. Its antigen is currently unknown. The sample comes from a study of T cell responses to AZD1222 COVID-19 vaccine. Using immunoSEQ multiplex PCR, the repertoire was profiled, and TCRdb retains in-frame clones only, with some absent. Found here are about 120,000 clones, roughly nine tenths of them singletons; the top ten hold over 1.5%. Broader study findings: In a largely white British group with more females than males, clonal diversity was possibly underestimated.

This CDR3 contains 16 residues. After removal of 8 bases from V and 9 bases from J, the junction contained 13 bases not matched to a gene. The V gene's germline CDR1 is WSHSY and CDR2 SAAADI. The J gene is TRBJ2-1, the V gene TRBV10-2; 13 nucleotides agree with TRBD2. The specimen was peripheral blood, collected on day 0 of AZD1222 vaccination. The TCR originated in an adult in good health. The CDR3 region is CASRTQRTSGRGEQFF. CDR3 nucleotides: TGCGCCAGCCGGACGCAGAGGACTAGCGGGAGAGGTGAGCAGTTCTTC.